One and the same sample provided the 6 T cell receptor beta chains below, sequenced in a study of control samples from healthy donors and cancer patients (dated by TCRdb to about 2020). Library method: the immunoSEQ multiplex PCR assay. The source is immuneACCESS, and TCRdb retained only in-frame sequences with V and J called. Part of the clones is not carried over; for the studies checked, unresolved V genes explain less than half of this, and the remainder is unexplained. The sample profile shows 60,000 to 65,000 clones; approximately 85% of them were found once. Approximately 5% of the sample goes to the ten largest clones. The sequencing input was blood. Receptors were obtained from a man aged 35-49 years in good health.

The rearrangement uses TRBV19 and TRBJ1-5; 7 bases map to TRBD1. CDR1 and CDR2 (germline): LNHDA, SQIVND (reference sequence). V was pared by 5 bases and J by 0 bases, with 4 bases of the junction left unmatched. This CDR3 is built from 15 residues. DNA of the CDR3: TGTGCCAGTAGTGCCGGGACAGTTAGCAATCAGCCCCAGCATTTT. Translation: CASSAGTVSNQPQHF.

This chain's CDR3 is CASSSSQTGNTIYF. The CDR3 DNA is TGTGCCAGCAGCTCGTCACAGACTGGAAACACCATATATTTT. The V and J genes are TRBV7-9 and TRBJ1-3, with D unclear. V dropped 4 bases and J dropped 2 bases, with 9 bases sitting between them. Germline loops: CDR1 SEHNR, CDR2 FQNEAQ (reference sequence). The CDR3 is 14 amino acids.

This chain uses TRBV11-2 with TRBJ1-1, with D hard to call. Looked up from germline, CDR1 is SGHAT and CDR2 is FQNNGV. CDR3 length equals 14 residues. Trimming stripped 6 bases from V and 4 bases from J, with 15 bases between. CDR3 sequence reads: CASSLLRASTEAFF. The CDR3 nucleotides read TGTGCCAGCAGTCTCCTCCGGGCCTCCACTGAAGCTTTCTTT.

The chain is built from TRBV19 and TRBJ1-4, with D possibly being TRBD1 (5 bases). The CDR3 sequence is 13 residues long. Germline values: CDR1 LNHDA, CDR2 SQIVND (reference sequence). V was shortened by 7 bases and J by 5 bases, with 11 bases between the two germline ends. CDR3: CASNGQGNEKLFF. The DNA of the CDR3 is TGTGCCAGTAACGGACAAGGGAATGAAAAACTGTTTTTT.

This clone was observed once. The chain uses TRBV7-9 and TRBJ1-2; 8 positions match TRBD1. CDR3 length: 13 amino acids. V dropped 7 bases and J dropped 8; count of bases not matched to a gene: 9. CDR1 and CDR2 (germline): SEHNR, FQNEAQ (reference sequence). CDR3: CASTYGQGLGYTF. As DNA, the CDR3 is TGTGCCAGCACCTATGGACAGGGACTCGGCTACACCTTC.

The rearrangement links TRBV18 to TRBJ1-1, with TRBD1 matching 8 bases. Germline V CDR1 and CDR2: KGHSH, LQKENI. The CDR3 has 14 amino acids. With 2 bases clipped from V and 4 bases from J, the junction kept 3 bases outside the gene matches. Here the CDR3 DNA reads TGTGCCAGCTCACCATCAGGGGGCCTCACTGAAGCTTTCTTT. Translated, it gives CASSPSGGLTEAFF.